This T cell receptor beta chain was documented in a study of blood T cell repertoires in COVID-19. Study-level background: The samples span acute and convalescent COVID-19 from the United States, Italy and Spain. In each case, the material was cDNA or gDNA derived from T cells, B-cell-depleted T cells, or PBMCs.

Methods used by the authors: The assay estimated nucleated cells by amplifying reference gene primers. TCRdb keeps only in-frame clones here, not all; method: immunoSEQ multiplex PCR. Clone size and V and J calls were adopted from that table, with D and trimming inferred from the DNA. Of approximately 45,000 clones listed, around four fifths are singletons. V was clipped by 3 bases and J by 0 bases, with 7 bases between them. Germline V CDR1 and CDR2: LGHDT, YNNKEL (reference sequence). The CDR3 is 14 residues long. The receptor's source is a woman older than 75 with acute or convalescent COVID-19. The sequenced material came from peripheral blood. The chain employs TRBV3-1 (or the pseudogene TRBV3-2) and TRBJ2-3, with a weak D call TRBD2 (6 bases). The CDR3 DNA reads TGTGCCAGCAGCCAGGACTATAGCACAGATACGCAGTATTTT. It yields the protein CASSQDYSTDTQYF.